The rows below give T cell receptor beta chains drawn from one sample of a study of cytomegalovirus exposure and HLA in healthy donors. Sequencing was performed with immunoSEQ multiplex PCR; in TCRdb, only in-frame clones are kept and a portion is missing. The repertoire includes about 150,000 clones, 65% to 80% of them detected once, and 6.5% to 7% sits in the top ten. The sample taken for sequencing was PBMCs. The receptors stem from a man in his forties in good health and CMV-seropositive. Both conserved end residues are part of each CDR3. D genes are given only for firm matches. The size entry is marked missing in some rows and otherwise reads once, few, many or a size class.

size,D,J,V,CDR3,DNA
NA,NA,TRBJ1-1,TRBV30,CAWSVRRVADTEAFF,TGTGCCTGGAGTGTACGGAGGGTTGCGGACACTGAAGCTTTCTTT
NA,TRBD2,TRBJ2-7,TRBV11-2,CASSLDSGGFIYEQYF,TGTGCCAGCAGCTTAGATAGCGGGGGATTCATTTACGAGCAGTACTTC
NA,NA,TRBJ2-1,TRBV7-3,CASSLGQRHNEQFF,TGTGCCAGCAGCTTAGGGCAACGACACAATGAGCAGTTCTTC
once,NA,TRBJ2-4,TRBV2,CASSEPGEKAKNIQYF,TGTGCCAGCAGTGAGCCGGGGGAAAAAGCCAAAAACATTCAGTACTTC
NA,NA,TRBJ2-1,TRBV30,CAWSVGSNEQFF,TGTGCCTGGAGTGTGGGGAGCAATGAGCAGTTCTTC
NA,TRBD1,TRBJ1-1,TRBV29-1,CSVANRGTTEAFF,TGCAGCGTTGCTAACAGGGGTACGACTGAAGCTTTCTTT
few,TRBD2,TRBJ2-1,TRBV6-4,CASSDGTSGGNEQFF,TGTGCCAGCAGTGACGGGACTAGCGGAGGCAATGAGCAGTTCTTC
NA,TRBD1,TRBJ2-5,TRBV5-1,CASSFRAGGAETQYF,TGCGCCAGCAGCTTTCGGGCAGGGGGCGCTGAGACCCAGTACTTC
few,TRBD2,TRBJ2-1,TRBV2,CASSEIRLAGGNEQFF,TGTGCCAGCAGTGAAATCCGGCTAGCGGGAGGTAATGAGCAGTTCTTC
once,NA,TRBJ2-5,TRBV29-1,CSVEGGEETQYF,TGCAGCGTTGAAGGGGGCGAAGAGACCCAGTACTTC
medium-sized,NA,TRBJ1-1,TRBV7-6,CASSFDKTEAFF,TGTGCCAGCAGCTTTGACAAGACTGAAGCTTTCTTT
once,NA,TRBJ1-4,TRBV5-4,CASSLGAETDNEKLFF,TGTGCCAGCAGCTTGGGGGCCGAGACGGATAATGAAAAACTGTTTTTT
NA,NA,TRBJ2-6,TRBV12-5,CASGQKISGANVLTF,TGTGCTAGTGGACAGAAGATCTCTGGGGCCAACGTCCTGACTTTC
NA,TRBD2,TRBJ2-1,TRBV4-1,CASRPSGSYNEQFF,TGCGCCAGCAGACCTAGCGGCTCCTACAATGAGCAGTTCTTC
NA,NA,TRBJ2-7,TRBV7-2,CASSFLVRSRPYEQYF,TGTGCCAGCAGCTTTCTTGTACGTTCGCGCCCCTACGAGCAGTACTTC
NA,TRBD1,TRBJ1-2,TRBV19,CATGDRGYYGYTF,TGTGCCACTGGGGACAGGGGGTACTATGGCTACACCTTC